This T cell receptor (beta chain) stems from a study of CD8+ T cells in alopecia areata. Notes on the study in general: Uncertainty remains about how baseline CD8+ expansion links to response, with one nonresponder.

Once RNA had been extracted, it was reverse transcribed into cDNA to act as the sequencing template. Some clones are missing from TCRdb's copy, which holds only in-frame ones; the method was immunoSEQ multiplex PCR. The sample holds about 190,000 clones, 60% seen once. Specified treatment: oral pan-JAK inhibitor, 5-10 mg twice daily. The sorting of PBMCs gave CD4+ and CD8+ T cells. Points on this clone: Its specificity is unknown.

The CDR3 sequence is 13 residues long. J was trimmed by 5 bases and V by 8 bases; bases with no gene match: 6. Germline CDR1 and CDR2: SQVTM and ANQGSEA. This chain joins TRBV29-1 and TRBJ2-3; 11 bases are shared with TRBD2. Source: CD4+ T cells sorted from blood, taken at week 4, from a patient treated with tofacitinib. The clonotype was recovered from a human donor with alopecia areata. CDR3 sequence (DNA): TGCAGCATCGAACTAGCGGGAGTAGATACGCAGTATTTT. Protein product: CSIELAGVDTQYF.